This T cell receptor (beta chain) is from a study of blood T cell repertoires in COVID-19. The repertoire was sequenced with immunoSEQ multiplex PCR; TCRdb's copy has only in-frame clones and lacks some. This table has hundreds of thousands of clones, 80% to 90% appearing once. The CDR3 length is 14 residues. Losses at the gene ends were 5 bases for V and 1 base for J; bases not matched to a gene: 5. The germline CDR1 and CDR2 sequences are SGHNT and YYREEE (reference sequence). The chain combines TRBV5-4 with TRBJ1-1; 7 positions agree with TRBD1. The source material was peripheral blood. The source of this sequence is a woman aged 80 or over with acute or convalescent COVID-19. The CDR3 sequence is CASSLRTGNTEAFF. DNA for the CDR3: TGTGCCAGCAGTCTCCGGACAGGGAACACTGAAGCTTTCTTT.